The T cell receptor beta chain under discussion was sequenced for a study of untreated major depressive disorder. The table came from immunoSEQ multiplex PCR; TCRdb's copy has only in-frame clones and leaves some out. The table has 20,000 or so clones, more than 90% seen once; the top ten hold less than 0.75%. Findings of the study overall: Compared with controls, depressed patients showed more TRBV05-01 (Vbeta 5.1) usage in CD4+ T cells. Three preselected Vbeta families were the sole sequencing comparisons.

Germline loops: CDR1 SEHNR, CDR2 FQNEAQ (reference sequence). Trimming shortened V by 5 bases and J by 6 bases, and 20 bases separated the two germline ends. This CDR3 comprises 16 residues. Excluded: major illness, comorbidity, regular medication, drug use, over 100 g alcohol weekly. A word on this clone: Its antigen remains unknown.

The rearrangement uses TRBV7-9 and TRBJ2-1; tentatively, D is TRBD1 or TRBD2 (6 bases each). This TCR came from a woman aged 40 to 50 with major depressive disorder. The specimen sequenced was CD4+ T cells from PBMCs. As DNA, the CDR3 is TGTGCCAGCAGCCCCCGTTCGGGGGCCGACTCCAATGAGCAGTTCTTC. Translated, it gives CASSPRSGADSNEQFF.